The 15 T cell receptor beta chains reported below all come from one sample, sequenced in a study of yellow fever vaccine responses in identical twins. TCRdb used MiXCR to reprocess the RT-PCR reads, holding one entry per CDR3 protein. Of about 18,000 distinct CDR3 sequences listed, roughly two thirds are singletons. The sample consisted of T cells from blood (PBMCs), unsorted or a sorted subset (not recorded which), taken before or after yellow fever vaccination (not recorded which). The source of these receptors is a woman between 18 and 29 years old who received the yellow fever vaccine.

V and J are TRBV10-3 and TRBJ1-1; the D is unclear. CDR1 is ENHRY, CDR2 SYGVKD, per germline. CDR3 length equals 14 residues. The V end was cut by 5 bases, the J end by 3 bases, with 13 bases between. CDR3 loop: CAISPVWTDTEAFF. The CDR3, as DNA: TGTGCCATCAGTCCGGTTTGGACGGACACTGAAGCTTTCTTT.

The V and J genes are TRBV11-3 and TRBJ1-1; D unclear. This CDR3 spans 11 amino acids. V lost 1 base, J lost 10 bases, and 7 bases lay in between. Germline loops: CDR1 SGHNT, CDR2 YENEEA. The CDR3 region is CASSLGDLAFF. The CDR3 DNA reads as TGTGCCAGCAGCTTAGGCGATTTAGCTTTCTTT.

The chain carries TRBV7-9 and TRBJ2-1; D is uncertain. This CDR3 spans 12 amino acids. Germline CDR1 reads SEHNR; CDR2 reads FQNEAQ (reference sequence). V lost 6 bases to trimming and J lost 6 bases, with 9 bases between them. The CDR3 reads CASRQNSNEQFF. In DNA, the CDR3 is TGTGCCAGCAGACAGAATTCCAATGAGCAGTTCTTC.

The genes are TRBV7-3 and TRBJ1-2; D not resolved. This CDR3 has 12 amino acids. The V end lost 1 base, the J end lost 4 bases, and 4 bases lay between the germline ends. Per the germline V gene, CDR1 is SGHTA and CDR2 is FQGTGA. CDR3 sequence (DNA): TGTGCCAGCAGCTTAAACAGCTATGGCTACACCTTC. It is translated as CASSLNSYGYTF.

Only a few counts were recorded for this clonotype. The chain carries TRBV28 and TRBJ2-4; D uncertain. V was cut by 7 bases and J by 5 bases, with 15 bases left in between. The germline V gene has CDR1 MDHEN and CDR2 SYDVKM. The CDR3 sequence is 14 residues long. The chain's CDR3 is CASIPNGPQNIQYF. The CDR3 region has the DNA TGTGCCAGCATTCCTAATGGGCCACAAAACATTCAGTACTTC. Using reference TRBV28 and TRBJ2-4 for the parts outside the CDR3, the full variable domain is DVKVTQSSRYLVKRTGEKVFLECVQDMDHENMFWYRQDPGLGLRLIYFSYDVKMKEKGDIPEGYSVSREKKERFSLILESASTNQTSMYLCASIPNGPQNIQYFGAGTRLSVL.

The chain is built from TRBV7-9 and TRBJ1-1; no reliable D call. The V and J ends lost 3 bases and 0 bases respectively, with 8 bases between them. CDR1 is SEHNR, CDR2 FQNEAQ, per germline (reference sequence). The CDR3 runs 14 residues. For the CDR3, the DNA is TGTGCCAGCAGCTTGGACCAAATGAACACTGAAGCTTTCTTT. Residues: CASSLDQMNTEAFF.

The chain links TRBV12-3 or TRBV12-4 to TRBJ1-1; D uncertain. Trimming removed 2 bases from V and 2 bases from J, with 6 bases in between. This CDR3 has 13 residues. The CDR3 reads CASSLPGNTEAFF. As DNA, the CDR3 is TGTGCCAGCAGTTTACCGGGCAACACTGAAGCTTTCTTT.

The chain couples TRBV6-4 to TRBJ1-2; a weak D match, TRBD1 (5 bases). Germline CDR1 MRHNA, CDR2 SNTAGT. Trimming took 2 bases from V and 4 from J, leaving 11 bases between them. The CDR3 spans 14 residues. CDR3 residues: CASSDGGSVYGYTF. In DNA form, the CDR3 reads TGTGCCAGCAGTGACGGGGGGAGTGTCTATGGCTACACCTTC.

The chain employs TRBV5-5 and TRBJ2-1; 12 positions agree with TRBD2. The ends lost 4 bases at V and 7 bases at J; junction bases unmatched: 6. CDR3 length: 15 residues. Looked up from germline, CDR1 is SGHKS and CDR2 is YYEKEE (reference sequence). The CDR3 bases are TGTGCCAGCAGCCTCTTAGGACTAGCGGGGAATGAGCAGTTCTTC. Translating gives CASSLLGLAGNEQFF.

This clonotype occurred a few times. The chain links TRBV3-1 to TRBJ2-5; no firm D call. Germline CDR1 reads LGHDT; CDR2 reads YNNKEL (reference sequence). V lost 4 bases, J lost 0 bases, and 3 bases lay in between. CDR3 length: 12 residues. The CDR3 reads CASSRYQETQYF. CDR3 sequence (DNA): TGTGCCAGCAGCCGGTACCAAGAGACCCAGTACTTC.

Details on this clonotype: Its ends do not fully match the called genes, so a read error is possible. The J gene is TRBJ1-2, the V gene TRBV15; D remains ambiguous. The CDR3 has 11 amino acids. Germline V gives CDR1 LNHNV, CDR2 YYDKDF (reference sequence). CDR3 region: CATSRDSSRTF. The CDR3 DNA reads TGTGCCACCAGCAGAGATAGTTCACGAACGTTC.

This rearrangement joins TRBV11-3 to TRBJ1-5; tentatively, D is TRBD1 (5 bases). CDR1 and CDR2 from the germline V gene are SGHNT and YENEEA. The V gene lost 4 bases and the J gene lost 7 bases, with 17 bases spanning the gap. CDR3 length equals 15 residues. The CDR3 DNA reads as TGTGCCAGCAGCTCAGGGACCGACAAGAACCAGCCCCAGCATTTT. Translating it yields CASSSGTDKNQPQHF.

This clonotype was counted only a few times. The rearrangement uses TRBV20-1 and TRBJ1-2, with 7 positions matching TRBD1. Trimming at V came to 3 bases and at J to 7 bases, leaving 8 bases not matched to a gene. The CDR3 extends over 13 amino acids. The germline V gene encodes CDR1 DFQATT and CDR2 SNEGSKA (reference sequence). CDR3 sequence reads: CSAREKQGSGYTF. The CDR3 nucleotides read TGCAGTGCTAGGGAAAAACAGGGGTCTGGCTACACCTTC.

The J gene is TRBJ2-7, the V gene TRBV10-3, with 7 nucleotides matching TRBD1. The CDR3 loop spans 13 amino acids. Germline-derived CDR1 and CDR2 are ENHRY and SYGVKD. The J segment lost 5 bases and the V segment lost 10 bases, leaving 11 bases of the junction unmatched. The CDR3 reads CATKGQFLDEQYF. DNA for the CDR3: TGTGCCACCAAGGGACAGTTTTTGGACGAGCAGTACTTC.

This rearrangement joins TRBV4-2 to TRBJ2-1; D is possibly TRBD1 or TRBD2 (6 bases each). The CDR3 is 17 amino acids. V lost 1 base and J 3 bases, leaving 16 bases between the germline ends. Germline loops: CDR1 LGHNA, CDR2 YNFKEQ. CDR3 amino acids: CASSQVRGGTDYNEQFF. In DNA form, the CDR3 reads TGTGCCAGCAGCCAAGTCCGAGGGGGGACGGACTACAATGAGCAGTTCTTC.